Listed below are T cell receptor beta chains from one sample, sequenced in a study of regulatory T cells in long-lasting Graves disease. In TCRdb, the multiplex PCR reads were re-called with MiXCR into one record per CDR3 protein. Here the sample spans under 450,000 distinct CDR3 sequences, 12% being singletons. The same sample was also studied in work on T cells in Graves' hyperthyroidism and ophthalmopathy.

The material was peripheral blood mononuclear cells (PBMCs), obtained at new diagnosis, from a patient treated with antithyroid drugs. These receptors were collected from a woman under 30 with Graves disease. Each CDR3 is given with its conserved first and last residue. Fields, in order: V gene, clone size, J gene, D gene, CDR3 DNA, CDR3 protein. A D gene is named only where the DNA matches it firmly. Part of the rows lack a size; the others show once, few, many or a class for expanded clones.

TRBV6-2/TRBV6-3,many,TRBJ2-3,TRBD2,TGTGCCAGCAGTTCTCCGGGACTAGGCGATACGCAGTATTTT,CASSSPGLGDTQYF
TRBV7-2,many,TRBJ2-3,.,TGTGCCAGCAGCCCGTCCCGGGCCCACAGCACAGATACGCAGTATTTT,CASSPSRAHSTDTQYF
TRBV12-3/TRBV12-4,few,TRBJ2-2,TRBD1,TGTGCCAGCAGTTCCCACGGGACAGATGCCGTGAACACCGGGGAGCTGTTTTTT,CASSSHGTDAVNTGELFF
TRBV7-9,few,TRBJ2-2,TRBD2,TGTGCCAGCAGCCGACTAGCGGGAGGGCCCGGGGAGCTGTTTTTT,CASSRLAGGPGELFF
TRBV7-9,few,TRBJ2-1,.,TGTGCCAGCAGCTGGGGGGTGGGGGTTGAGCAGTTCTTC,CASSWGVGVEQFF
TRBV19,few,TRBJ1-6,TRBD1,TGTGCCAGTACAGGACAGGGCTCTTCACCCCTCCACTTT,CASTGQGSSPLHF
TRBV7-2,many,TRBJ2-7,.,TGTGCCAGCAGCTTAGCGAGGGCCCTCGAGCAGTACTTC,CASSLARALEQYF
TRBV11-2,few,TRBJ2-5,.,TGTGCCAGCAGCATCGAGTGGGCGGGTAACCAAGAGACCCAGTACTTC,CASSIEWAGNQETQYF
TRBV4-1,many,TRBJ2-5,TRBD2,TGCGCCAGCAGCCGTCTGGGACTAGCGGGCCTCGGAGAGACCCAGTACTTC,CASSRLGLAGLGETQYF
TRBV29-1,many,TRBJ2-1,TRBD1,TGCAGCGTTGGGGACAGGGTGGGCAATGAGCAGTTCTTC,CSVGDRVGNEQFF
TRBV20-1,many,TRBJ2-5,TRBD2,TGCAGTGCTTTAGCGGGGGGGTTGGAGACCCAGTACTTC,CSALAGGLETQYF
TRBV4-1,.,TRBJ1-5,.,TGCGCCAGCAGCCCATACTTAGGACAGAATCAGCCCCAGCATTTT,CASSPYLGQNQPQHF
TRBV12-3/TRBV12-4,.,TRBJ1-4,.,TGTGCCAGCCGGGGGTTCCGCGATGAAAAACTGTTTTTT,CASRGFRDEKLFF
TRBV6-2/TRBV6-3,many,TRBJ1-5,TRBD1,TGTGCCAGCGGGGACAGGCGGACCTCTACCAATCAGCCCCAGCATTTT,CASGDRRTSTNQPQHF
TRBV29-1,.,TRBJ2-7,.,TGCAGCGTTCCAGGGGAGGACGAGCAGTACTTC,CSVPGEDEQYF
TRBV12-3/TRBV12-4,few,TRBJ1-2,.,TGTGCCAGCAGCATACTTATTGGGGGAAGCTACACCTTC,CASSILIGGSYTF
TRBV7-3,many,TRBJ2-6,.,TGTGCCAGCAGCACTGCCGGGGGTTCCGGGGCCAACGTCCTGACTTTC,CASSTAGGSGANVLTF
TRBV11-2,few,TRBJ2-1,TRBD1,TGTGCCAGCAGCCTAGGAGACAGGGTATACAATGAGCAGTTCTTC,CASSLGDRVYNEQFF
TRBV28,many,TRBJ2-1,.,TGTGCCAGCAGAGCTAGCACAGAAGAGATTTATGAGCAGTTCTTC,CASRASTEEIYEQFF
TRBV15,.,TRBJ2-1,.,TGTGCCACCAGCAGAGAAGGTAACACTGAGCAGTTCTTC,CATSREGNTEQFF
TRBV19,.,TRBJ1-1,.,TGTGCCAGCAACATCGGGTGGAACTCAGGAACTTCTTTCTTT,CASNIGWNSGTSFF
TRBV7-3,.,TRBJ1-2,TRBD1,TGTGCCAGCAACTCGGACAGGGGGGTTGGCTACACCTTC,CASNSDRGVGYTF
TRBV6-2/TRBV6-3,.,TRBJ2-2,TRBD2,TGTGCCAGCAGTCTAAAGCGGGGCCCGAACACCGGGGAGCTGTTTTTT,CASSLKRGPNTGELFF
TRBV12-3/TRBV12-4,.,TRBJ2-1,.,TGTGCCAGCAGTTTCCCCCGGAATGAGCAGTTCTTC,CASSFPRNEQFF
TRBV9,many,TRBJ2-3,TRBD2,TGTGCCAGCAGCCCTCGACTAGCGGTGGGGAAATATGGAGATACGCAGTATTTT,CASSPRLAVGKYGDTQYF
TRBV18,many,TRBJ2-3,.,TGTGCCAGCTCTCAATTGGGCACAGATACGCAGTATTTT,CASSQLGTDTQYF
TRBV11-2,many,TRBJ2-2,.,TGTGCCAGCAGCTTAGTTGGGCCACATAACACCGGGGAGCTGTTTTTT,CASSLVGPHNTGELFF
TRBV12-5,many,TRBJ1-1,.,TGTGCTAGTGGTTTGTTCTCGAACACTGAAGCTTTCTTT,CASGLFSNTEAFF
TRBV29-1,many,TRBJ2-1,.,TGCAGCGTTGTTGAGGAAAGCTCCTACAATGAGCAGTTCTTC,CSVVEESSYNEQFF
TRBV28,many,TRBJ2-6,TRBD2,TGTGCCAGCAGTTTGGGGGGGTTTGGGGCCAACGTCCTGACTTTC,CASSLGGFGANVLTF
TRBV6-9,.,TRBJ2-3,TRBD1,TGTGCCAGCAGTTACTTGGACAGGGAACGCACAGATACGCAGTATTTT,CASSYLDRERTDTQYF
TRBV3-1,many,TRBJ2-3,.,TGTGCCAGCAGCCCGACCTCCACAGATACGCAGTATTTT,CASSPTSTDTQYF
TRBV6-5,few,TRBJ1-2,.,TGTGCCAGCAGTTACTCGGGACTAGAATCTACTAACTATGGCTACACCTTC,CASSYSGLESTNYGYTF
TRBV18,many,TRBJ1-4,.,TGTGCCAGCTCACCAATTTCTGGGGAACATGAAAAACTGTTTTTT,CASSPISGEHEKLFF